Shown below are 23 T cell receptor beta chains from a single sample sequenced in a study of cytomegalovirus exposure and HLA in healthy donors. The PCR used 60 Vbeta and 13 Jbeta primers. Profiling relied on immunoSEQ multiplex PCR, and the TCRdb table lists in-frame clones only, not all of them. The sample carries around 78,000 clones, 65% to 80% recorded once. Specimen: PBMCs. These receptor sequences come from a woman aged 40 to 55 in good health and CMV-seropositive.

This clone occurred once. CDR3 residues: CASIENRGRESYEQYF. CDR3 coding DNA: TGTGCCAGCATCGAAAACAGGGGGCGCGAGTCCTACGAGCAGTACTTC. This chain connects TRBV7-8 to TRBJ2-7, with 9 nucleotides matching TRBD1. Germline-derived CDR1 and CDR2 are SGHVS and FQNEAQ. CDR3 length: 16 amino acids. V was clipped by 7 bases and J by 1 base; unmatched bases: 11.

The rearrangement uses TRBV5-6 and TRBJ2-1, with D tentatively TRBD1 (6 bases). This CDR3 contains 16 residues. V lost 4 bases, J lost 1 base, and 15 bases lay in between. CDR1 and CDR2 from the germline V gene are SGHDT and YYEEEE. Here the CDR3 reads CASSQGHPISYNEQFF. For the CDR3, the DNA is TGTGCCAGCAGCCAGGGACACCCCATTTCCTACAATGAGCAGTTCTTC.

This sequence joins TRBV10-2 and TRBJ2-7; 11 positions match TRBD1. The CDR3 sequence is 16 residues long. Germline lookup yields CDR1 WSHSY and CDR2 SAAADI. J was trimmed by 1 base and V by 2 bases; bases with no gene match: 4. CDR3 sequence reads: CASSEAGTGGSYEQYF. The CDR3 nucleotides are TGCGCCAGCAGTGAGGCGGGGACAGGGGGTTCCTACGAGCAGTACTTC.

The V and J genes are TRBV4-1 and TRBJ2-7; 8 positions agree with TRBD1. The CDR3 has 15 amino acids. Germline trimming cut 0 bases from V and 3 bases from J; bases unmatched to any gene: 4. Germline CDR1 is MGHRA and CDR2 is YSYEKL. The CDR3 loop reads CASSQEGTGSYEQYF. CDR3 bases: TGCGCCAGCAGCCAAGAGGGGACAGGTAGCTACGAGCAGTACTTC.

J is TRBJ2-7 and V is TRBV2; D is ambiguous. In germline, CDR1 is SNHLY, CDR2 FYNNEI. Trimming took 4 bases from V and 0 from J, leaving 7 bases between them. This CDR3 contains 13 residues. DNA of the CDR3: TGTGCCAGCAGTGTCTATGTCTCCTACGAGCAGTACTTC. The encoded protein is CASSVYVSYEQYF.

The chain employs TRBV6-6 and TRBJ1-3, with D unclear. This CDR3 contains 13 residues. Germline-derived CDR1 and CDR2 are MNHNY and SVGAGI (reference sequence). Deletions cut 7 bases from V and 0 bases from J, with 7 bases between. The DNA of the CDR3 is TGTGCCAGCATTAGCTTCTCTGGAAACACCATATATTTT. Translation: CASISFSGNTIYF.

The chain links TRBV5-6 to TRBJ1-6; 8 bases are shared with TRBD1. V lost 3 bases to trimming and J lost 5 bases; unmatched junction nucleotides: 4. This CDR3 spans 15 amino acids. The germline gives CDR1 SGHDT, CDR2 YYEEEE. The CDR3 DNA is TGTGCCAGCAGCTATAGACAGGGGAATAATTCACCCCTCCACTTT. Its protein product is CASSYRQGNNSPLHF.

The chain couples TRBV9 to TRBJ1-2; D gene uncertain. There are 12 residues in the CDR3. Trimming cost V 0 bases and J 6 bases, with 6 bases left between them. CDR1 and CDR2 from the germline V gene are SGDLS and YYNGEE. The CDR3 loop reads CASSVVGNGYTF. CDR3 DNA: TGTGCCAGCAGCGTAGTTGGCAATGGCTACACCTTC.

The chain combines TRBV29-1 with TRBJ2-2; TRBD1 matches at 8 bases. Germline V CDR1 and CDR2: SQVTM, ANQGSEA. The CDR3 consists of 14 residues. V was pared by 5 bases and J by 5 bases, with 7 bases of the junction left unmatched. The CDR3 nucleotides are TGCAGCGTTTCTCAGGGGGCAAGGACCGGGGAGCTGTTTTTT. It translates to CSVSQGARTGELFF.

The V call is TRBV7-3, the J call TRBJ2-2; 10 bases map to TRBD2. Trimming took 1 base from V and 9 from J; bases not matched to a gene: 8. The CDR3 has 16 residues. Germline lookup yields CDR1 SGHTA and CDR2 FQGTGA. CDR3 sequence (DNA): TGTGCCAGCAGCTTAAATGTAGCGGGGGGTGAGAGGGAGCTGTTTTTT. This sequence encodes CASSLNVAGGERELFF.

The V call is TRBV4-3, the J call TRBJ1-1, with D perhaps matching TRBD1 (5 bases). V dropped 2 bases and J dropped 0 bases, with 10 bases sitting between them. Germline assignment: CDR1 LGHNA and CDR2 YSLEER. The CDR3 spans 15 residues. CDR3 residues: CASSQSRTLNTEAFF. In nucleotides, the CDR3 is TGCGCCAGCAGCCAATCACGGACACTGAACACTGAAGCTTTCTTT.

This chain joins TRBV27 and TRBJ2-5; TRBD2 matches at 8 bases. J gave up 3 bases and V 4 bases, and 7 bases lay outside the gene matches. CDR3 length: 15 amino acids. The V gene's germline CDR1 is MNHEY and CDR2 SMNVEV (reference sequence). CDR3 region: CASSSRTSSEETQYF. CDR3 sequence (DNA): TGTGCCAGCAGTTCCCGGACTAGCTCGGAAGAGACCCAGTACTTC.

The chain recombines TRBV7-3 with TRBJ2-3; a weak D match, TRBD1 (6 bases). Germline V gene lookup returns CDR1 SGHTA and CDR2 FQGTGA. The germline V and J ends were trimmed by 1 base and 0 bases, with 8 bases remaining between them. CDR3 size: 15 residues. In DNA, the CDR3 is TGTGCCAGCAGCTTAATGGACAGTAGCACAGATACGCAGTATTTT. Translating it yields CASSLMDSSTDTQYF.

The rearrangement uses TRBV11-2 and TRBJ2-7, with D perhaps matching TRBD2 (7 bases). Germline-derived CDR1 and CDR2 are SGHAT and FQNNGV. The CDR3 contains 14 residues. V lost 5 bases and J 3 bases, leaving 14 bases between the germline ends. In DNA form, the CDR3 reads TGTGCCAGCAGCCAAGGGGGGGATATCTACGAGCAGTACTTC. This translates into CASSQGGDIYEQYF.

J is TRBJ2-3 and V is TRBV6-1; D possibly corresponds to TRBD2 (7 bases). The CDR3 has 16 residues. V lost 1 base to trimming and J lost 2 bases, with 13 bases between them. Germline CDR1 reads MNHNS; CDR2 reads SASEGT. The CDR3 loop is CASSEGVGGHTDTQYF. CDR3 sequence (DNA): TGTGCCAGCAGTGAAGGGGTGGGGGGGCACACAGATACGCAGTATTTT.

This rearrangement joins TRBV11-2 to TRBJ1-3; no clear D. V was pared by 6 bases and J by 0 bases, with 6 bases between. The CDR3 runs 13 residues. Germline-derived CDR1 and CDR2 are SGHAT and FQNNGV. The CDR3 bases are TGTGCCAGCAGTCCAGTCTCTGGAAACACCATATATTTT. Amino acids: CASSPVSGNTIYF.

The V gene is TRBV7-9, the J gene TRBJ2-7; D might be TRBD1 (6 bases). Per the germline V gene, CDR1 is SEHNR and CDR2 is FQNEAQ (reference sequence). V gave up 4 bases and J gave up 3 bases, with 13 bases separating them. The CDR3 is made up of 14 amino acids. The DNA of the CDR3 is TGTGCCAGCAGCTCCACCAGGGGAGACTACGAGCAGTACTTC. This gives the protein CASSSTRGDYEQYF.

The chain uses TRBV19 and TRBJ1-5, with 7 bases aligning to TRBD1. The CDR3 is made up of 16 amino acids. Trimming at V came to 0 bases and at J to 11 bases, leaving 13 bases not matched to a gene. CDR1 LNHDA and CDR2 SQIVND come from the germline V gene (reference sequence). The CDR3 region is CASSIEKGRGLRAQHF. CDR3 coding DNA: TGTGCCAGTAGTATAGAGAAGGGCAGGGGGTTACGGGCCCAGCATTTT.

The chain links TRBV6-1 to TRBJ1-1, with a possible D match to TRBD1 (6 bases). Per germline, CDR1 MNHNS and CDR2 SASEGT. Trimming removed 1 base from V and 5 bases from J, with 11 bases in between. The CDR3 is 14 amino acids. The CDR3 coding sequence is TGTGCCAGCAGTGAAGGGGCCCAGGGGACTGAAGCTTTCTTT. It specifies CASSEGAQGTEAFF.

This clone is a singleton in its sample. The CDR3 loop is CASSAGSRSGYTF. CDR3 DNA: TGTGCCAGCAGTGCCGGGTCCCGTTCTGGCTACACCTTC. The chain recombines TRBV25-1 with TRBJ1-2; D ambiguous. The CDR3 length is 13 residues. The germline gives CDR1 MGHDK, CDR2 SYGVNS. Trimming shortened V by 4 bases and J by 7 bases, and 13 bases separated the two germline ends.

A note on this clone: Different DNA sequences within this sample yield the same CDR3. The CDR3 DNA sequence: TGCGCCAGCAGCCCTGGCAGCAGGGATGGCTACACCTTC. It translates to CASSPGSRDGYTF. The V and J genes are TRBV5-1 and TRBJ1-2, with TRBD1 as a possible D gene (5 bases). The CDR3 contains 13 residues. Trimming took off 4 bases at V and 6 bases at J, with 13 bases between the two ends. CDR1 is SGHRS, CDR2 YFSETQ, per germline.

This clone was detected a few times. The DNA of the CDR3 is TGTGCCAGCAGTTCCCCGGACAGGGGTGCTAATGGCTACACCTTC. It translates to CASSSPDRGANGYTF. The chain is built from TRBV6-6 and TRBJ1-2, with 9 bases fitting TRBD1. The CDR3 contains 15 residues. Trimming took 4 bases from V and 6 from J; bases not matched to a gene: 9. CDR1 and CDR2 (germline): MNHNY, SVGAGI (reference sequence).

This chain links TRBV14 with TRBJ2-3; 7 bases fit TRBD1. The V gene's germline CDR1 is SGHDN and CDR2 FVKESK. Germline trimming cut 4 bases from V and 0 bases from J; bases unmatched to any gene: 7. The CDR3 consists of 16 residues. The CDR3 region is CASSPPRGKSTDTQYF. The DNA of the CDR3 is TGTGCCAGCAGCCCCCCCAGGGGGAAGAGCACAGATACGCAGTATTTT.